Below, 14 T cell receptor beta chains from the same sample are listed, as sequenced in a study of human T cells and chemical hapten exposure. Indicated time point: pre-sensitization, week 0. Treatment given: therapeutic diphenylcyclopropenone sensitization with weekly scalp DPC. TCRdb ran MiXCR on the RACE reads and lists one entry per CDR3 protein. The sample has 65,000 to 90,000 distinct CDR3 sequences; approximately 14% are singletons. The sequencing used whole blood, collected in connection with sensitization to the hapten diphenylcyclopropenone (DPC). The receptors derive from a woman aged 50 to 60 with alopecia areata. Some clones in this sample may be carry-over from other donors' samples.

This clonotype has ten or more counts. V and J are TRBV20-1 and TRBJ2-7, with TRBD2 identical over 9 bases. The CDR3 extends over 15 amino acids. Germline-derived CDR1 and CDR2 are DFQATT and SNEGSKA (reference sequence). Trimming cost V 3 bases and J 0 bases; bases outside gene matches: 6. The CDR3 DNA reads TGCAGTGCTAGCCCTAGCGGGACCTTCTCCTACGAGCAGTACTTC. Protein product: CSASPSGTFSYEQYF.

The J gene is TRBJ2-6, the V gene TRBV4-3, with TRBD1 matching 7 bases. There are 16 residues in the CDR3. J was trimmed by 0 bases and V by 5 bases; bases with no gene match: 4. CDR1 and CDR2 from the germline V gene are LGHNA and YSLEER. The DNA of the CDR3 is TGCGCCAGCAGCGGACAGGCCGGCTCTGGGGCCAACGTCCTGACTTTC. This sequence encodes CASSGQAGSGANVLTF.

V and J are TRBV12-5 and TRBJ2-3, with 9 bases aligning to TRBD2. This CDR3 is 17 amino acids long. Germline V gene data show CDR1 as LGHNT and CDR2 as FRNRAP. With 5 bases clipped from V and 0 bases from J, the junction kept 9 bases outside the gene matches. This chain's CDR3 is CASGRGGLAFSTDTQYF. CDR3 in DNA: TGTGCTAGTGGTCGTGGTGGACTAGCGTTTAGCACAGATACGCAGTATTTT.

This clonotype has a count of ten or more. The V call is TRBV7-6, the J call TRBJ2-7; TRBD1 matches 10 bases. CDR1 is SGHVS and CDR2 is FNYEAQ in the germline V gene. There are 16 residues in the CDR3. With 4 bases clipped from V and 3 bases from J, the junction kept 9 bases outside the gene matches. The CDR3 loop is CASSSVKGQGHYEQYF. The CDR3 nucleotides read TGTGCCAGCAGCTCCGTCAAGGGACAGGGGCACTACGAGCAGTACTTC. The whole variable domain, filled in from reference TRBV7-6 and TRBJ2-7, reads GAGVSQSPRYKVTKRGQDVALRCDPISGHVSLYWYRQALGQGPEFLTYFNYEAQQDKSGLPNDRFSAERPEGSISTLTIQRTEQRDSAMYRCASSSVKGQGHYEQYFGPGTRLTVT.

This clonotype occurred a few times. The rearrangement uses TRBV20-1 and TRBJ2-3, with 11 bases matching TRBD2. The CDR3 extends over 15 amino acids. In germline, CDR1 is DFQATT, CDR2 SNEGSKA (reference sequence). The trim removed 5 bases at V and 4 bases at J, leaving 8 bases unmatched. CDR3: CSASLAGGRADTQYF. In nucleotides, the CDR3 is TGCAGTGCTTCCTTAGCGGGAGGGAGGGCAGATACGCAGTATTTT.

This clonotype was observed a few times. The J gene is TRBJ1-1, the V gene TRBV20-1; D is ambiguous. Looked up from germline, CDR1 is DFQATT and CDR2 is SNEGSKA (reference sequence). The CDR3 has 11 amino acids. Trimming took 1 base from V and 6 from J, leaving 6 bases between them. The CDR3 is CSARGSSEAFF. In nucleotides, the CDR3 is TGCAGTGCTAGAGGGAGTTCTGAAGCTTTCTTT.

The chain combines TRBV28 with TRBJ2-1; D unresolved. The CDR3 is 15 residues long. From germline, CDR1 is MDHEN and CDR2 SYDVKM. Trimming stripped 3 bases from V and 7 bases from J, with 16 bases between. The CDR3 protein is CASSFPSLTRNEQFF. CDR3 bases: TGTGCCAGCAGTTTCCCCTCCCTGACCCGGAATGAGCAGTTCTTC. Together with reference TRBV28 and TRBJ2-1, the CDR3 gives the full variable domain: DVKVTQSSRYLVKRTGEKVFLECVQDMDHENMFWYRQDPGLGLRLIYFSYDVKMKEKGDIPEGYSVSREKKERFSLILESASTNQTSMYLCASSFPSLTRNEQFFGPGTRLTVL.

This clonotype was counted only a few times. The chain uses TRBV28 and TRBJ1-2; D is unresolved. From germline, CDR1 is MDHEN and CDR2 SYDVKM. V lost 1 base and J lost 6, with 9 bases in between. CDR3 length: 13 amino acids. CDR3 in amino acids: CASSLLRVDGYTF. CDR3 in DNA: TGTGCCAGCAGTTTATTGCGGGTTGATGGCTACACCTTC.

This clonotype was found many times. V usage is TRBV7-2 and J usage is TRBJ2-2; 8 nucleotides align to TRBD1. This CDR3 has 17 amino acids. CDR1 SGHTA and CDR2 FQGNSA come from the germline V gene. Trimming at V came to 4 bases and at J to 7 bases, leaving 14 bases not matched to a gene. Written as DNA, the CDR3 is TGTGCCAGCAGCTGGGCGGGACAGGAGAAGCCAAACGGGGAGCTGTTTTTT. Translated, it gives CASSWAGQEKPNGELFF.

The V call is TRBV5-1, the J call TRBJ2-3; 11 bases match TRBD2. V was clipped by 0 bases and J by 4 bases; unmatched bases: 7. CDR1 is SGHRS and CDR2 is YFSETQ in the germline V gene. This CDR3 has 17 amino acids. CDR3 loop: CASSLEVAGGTSDTQYF. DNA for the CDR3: TGCGCCAGCAGCTTGGAAGTAGCGGGAGGGACATCAGATACGCAGTATTTT.

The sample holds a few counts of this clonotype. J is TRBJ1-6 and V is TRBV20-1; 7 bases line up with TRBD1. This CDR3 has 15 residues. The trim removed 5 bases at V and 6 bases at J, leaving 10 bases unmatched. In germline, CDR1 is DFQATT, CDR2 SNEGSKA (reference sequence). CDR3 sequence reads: CSAYEGAYINSPLHF. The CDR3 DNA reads TGCAGTGCTTACGAGGGGGCCTATATTAATTCACCCCTCCACTTT.

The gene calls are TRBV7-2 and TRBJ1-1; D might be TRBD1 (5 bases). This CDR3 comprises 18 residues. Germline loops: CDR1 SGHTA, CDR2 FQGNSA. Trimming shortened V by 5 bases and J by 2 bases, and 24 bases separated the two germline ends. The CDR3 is CASSGAVGFDQGNTEAFF. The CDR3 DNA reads TGTGCCAGCAGCGGAGCGGTGGGATTTGACCAGGGCAACACTGAAGCTTTCTTT.

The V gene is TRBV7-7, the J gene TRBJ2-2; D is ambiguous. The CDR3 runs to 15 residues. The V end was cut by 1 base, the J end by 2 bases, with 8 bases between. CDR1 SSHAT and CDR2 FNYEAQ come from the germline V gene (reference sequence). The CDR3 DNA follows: TGTGCCAGCAGCTTAGACTTATACAACACCGGGGAGCTGTTTTTT. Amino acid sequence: CASSLDLYNTGELFF.

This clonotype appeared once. CDR3 bases: TGTGCCAGCAGTTACGGGACTAGCGGGATAAATGAGCAGTTCTTC. As protein: CASSYGTSGINEQFF. The rearrangement links TRBV7-2 to TRBJ2-1; 13 bases agree with TRBD2. J lost 7 bases, V lost 6 bases, and 6 bases had no gene match. This CDR3 region has 15 residues. Germline V gene lookup returns CDR1 SGHTA and CDR2 FQGNSA.